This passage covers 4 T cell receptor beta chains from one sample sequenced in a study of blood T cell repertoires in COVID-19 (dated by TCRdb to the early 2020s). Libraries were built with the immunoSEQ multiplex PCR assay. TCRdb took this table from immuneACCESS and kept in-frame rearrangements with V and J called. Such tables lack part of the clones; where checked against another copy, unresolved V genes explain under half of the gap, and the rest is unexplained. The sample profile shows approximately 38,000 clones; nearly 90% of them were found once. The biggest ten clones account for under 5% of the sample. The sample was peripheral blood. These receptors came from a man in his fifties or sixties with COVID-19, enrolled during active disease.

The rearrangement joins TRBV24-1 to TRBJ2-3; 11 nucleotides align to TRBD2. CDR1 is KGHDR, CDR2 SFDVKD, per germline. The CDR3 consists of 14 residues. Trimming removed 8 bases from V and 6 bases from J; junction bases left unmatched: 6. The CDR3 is CATTIAGGWDTQYF. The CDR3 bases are TGTGCCACCACTATAGCGGGAGGGTGGGATACGCAGTATTTT.

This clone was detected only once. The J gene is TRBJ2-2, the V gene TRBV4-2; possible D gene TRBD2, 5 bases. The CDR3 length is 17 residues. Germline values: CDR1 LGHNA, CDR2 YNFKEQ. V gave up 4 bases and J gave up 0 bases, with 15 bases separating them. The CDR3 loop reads CASSPIVQRTNTGELFF. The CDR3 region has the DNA TGTGCCAGCAGCCCGATCGTTCAGCGGACGAACACCGGGGAGCTGTTTTTT.

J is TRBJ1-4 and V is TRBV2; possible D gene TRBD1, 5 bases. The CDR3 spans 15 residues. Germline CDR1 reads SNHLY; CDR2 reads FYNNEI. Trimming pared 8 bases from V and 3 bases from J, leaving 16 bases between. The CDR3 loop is CASGGAQAANEKLFF. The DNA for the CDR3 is TGTGCCAGCGGCGGGGCCCAGGCGGCTAATGAAAAACTGTTTTTT.

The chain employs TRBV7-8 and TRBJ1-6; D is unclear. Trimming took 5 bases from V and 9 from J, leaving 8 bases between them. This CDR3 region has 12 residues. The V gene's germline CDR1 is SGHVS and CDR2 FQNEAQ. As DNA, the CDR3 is TGTGCCAGCAGCCTAGGGAGTTCACCCCTCCACTTT. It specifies CASSLGSSPLHF. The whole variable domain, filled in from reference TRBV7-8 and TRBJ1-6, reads GAGVSQSPRYKVAKRGQDVALRCDPISGHVSLFWYQQALGQGPEFLTYFQNEAQLDKSGLPSDRFFAERPEGSVSTLKIQRTQQEDSAVYLCASSLGSSPLHFGNGTRLTVT.